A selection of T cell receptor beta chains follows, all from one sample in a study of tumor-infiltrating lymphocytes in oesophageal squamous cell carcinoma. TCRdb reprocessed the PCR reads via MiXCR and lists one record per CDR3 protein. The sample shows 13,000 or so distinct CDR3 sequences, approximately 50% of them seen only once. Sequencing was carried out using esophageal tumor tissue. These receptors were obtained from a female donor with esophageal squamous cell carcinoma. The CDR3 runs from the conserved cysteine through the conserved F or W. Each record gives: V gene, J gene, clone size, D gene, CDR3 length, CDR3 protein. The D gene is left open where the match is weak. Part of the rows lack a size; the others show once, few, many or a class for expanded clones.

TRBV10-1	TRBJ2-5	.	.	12	CASSESGDTQYF
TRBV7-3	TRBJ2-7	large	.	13	CASSLTRTYEQYF
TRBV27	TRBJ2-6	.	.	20	CASSLEWGQGYLSGANVLTF
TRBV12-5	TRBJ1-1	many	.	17	CASGPPGLLQEASEAFF
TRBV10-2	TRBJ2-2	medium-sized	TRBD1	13	CASSTGAAGELFF
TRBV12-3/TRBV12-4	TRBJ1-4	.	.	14	CASRSGRTNEKLFF
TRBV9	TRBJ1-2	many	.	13	CASSVDSNYGYTF
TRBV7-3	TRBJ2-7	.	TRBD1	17	CASSLMSGQGPAYEQYF
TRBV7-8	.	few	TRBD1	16	CASSLEALDRGYEQYF
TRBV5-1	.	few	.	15	CASSLAGLTYNEQYF
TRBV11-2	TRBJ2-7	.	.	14	CASSLEPSMFGQYF
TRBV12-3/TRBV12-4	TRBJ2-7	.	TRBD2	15	CASSLGLADSYEQYF
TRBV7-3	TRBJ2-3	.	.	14	CASSLMGHPDTQYF
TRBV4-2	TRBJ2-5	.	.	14	CASSRDPQAETQYF
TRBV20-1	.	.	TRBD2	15	CSAGGGLAGSNEQFF
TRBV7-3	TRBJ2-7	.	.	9	CASSLGPYF
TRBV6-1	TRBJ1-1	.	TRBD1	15	CASSYEYRGNTEAFF
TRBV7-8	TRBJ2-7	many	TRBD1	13	CASSSDRDGEQYF
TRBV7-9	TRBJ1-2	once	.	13	CASSPDVNYGYTF
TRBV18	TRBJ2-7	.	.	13	CASSPGRTYEQYF
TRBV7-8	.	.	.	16	CASSSYRDLGIQTQYF
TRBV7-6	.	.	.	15	CASSFGTGRVSEQYF
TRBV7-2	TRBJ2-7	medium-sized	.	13	CASRVRERGEQYF
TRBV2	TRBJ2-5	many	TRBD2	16	CASRRTSGGAIETQYF
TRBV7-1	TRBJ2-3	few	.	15	CASTPSGTPTDTQYF
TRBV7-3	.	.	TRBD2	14	CASSVTSGRYEQYF
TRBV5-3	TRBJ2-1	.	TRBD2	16	CASSFLLAGGRGEQFF
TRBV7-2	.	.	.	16	CASSLASASVAYEQYF
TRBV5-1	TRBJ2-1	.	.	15	CASSMTRDSYNEQFF
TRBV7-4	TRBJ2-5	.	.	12	CASSSVGETQYF
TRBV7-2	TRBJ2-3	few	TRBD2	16	CASSLIAGGSTDTQYF
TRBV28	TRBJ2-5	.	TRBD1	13	CASSLTGLETQYF
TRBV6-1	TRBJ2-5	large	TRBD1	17	CASSKFRQGAGAETQYF
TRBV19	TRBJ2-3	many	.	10	CASRGPLLYF